This TCR beta chain appears in the sequencing data of a study of cytomegalovirus exposure and HLA in healthy donors. This clone was detected once. Its cognate antigen is unknown. V gave up 7 bases and J gave up 7 bases; unmatched junction bases: 4. Per germline, CDR1 SNHLY and CDR2 FYNNEI. The CDR3 runs 14 residues. Primers included in the PCR were 60 Vbeta and 13 Jbeta primers. Profiled with immunoSEQ multiplex PCR; TCRdb holds only in-frame clones, not every one. The sample holds roughly 240,000 clones, about 80% seen once. Study conclusions and caveats: It is likely that the observed cluster of highly shared sequence variants was a sequencing artifact.

The genes are TRBV2 and TRBJ1-4, with 12 bases fitting TRBD1. The clonotype was recovered from a woman aged 40 to 50 in good health and CMV-seropositive. Specimen: PBMCs. CDR3: CASTWDRGREKLFF. CDR3 nucleotide sequence: TGTGCCAGCACTTGGGACAGGGGGCGTGAAAAACTGTTTTTT.